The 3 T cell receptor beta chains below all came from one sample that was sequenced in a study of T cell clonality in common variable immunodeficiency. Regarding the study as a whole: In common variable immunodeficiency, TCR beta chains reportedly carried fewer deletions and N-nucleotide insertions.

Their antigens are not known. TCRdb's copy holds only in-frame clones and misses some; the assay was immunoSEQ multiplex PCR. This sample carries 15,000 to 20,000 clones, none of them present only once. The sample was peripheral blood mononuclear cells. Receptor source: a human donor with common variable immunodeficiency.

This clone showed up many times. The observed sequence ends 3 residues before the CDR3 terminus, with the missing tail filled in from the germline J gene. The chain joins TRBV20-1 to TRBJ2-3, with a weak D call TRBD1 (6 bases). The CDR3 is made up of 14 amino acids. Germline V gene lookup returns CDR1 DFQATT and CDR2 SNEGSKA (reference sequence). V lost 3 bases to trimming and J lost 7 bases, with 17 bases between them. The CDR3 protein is CSASFDQGRYTQYF. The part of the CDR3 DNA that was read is TGCAGTGCTAGTTTTGACCAGGGGCGATATACG.

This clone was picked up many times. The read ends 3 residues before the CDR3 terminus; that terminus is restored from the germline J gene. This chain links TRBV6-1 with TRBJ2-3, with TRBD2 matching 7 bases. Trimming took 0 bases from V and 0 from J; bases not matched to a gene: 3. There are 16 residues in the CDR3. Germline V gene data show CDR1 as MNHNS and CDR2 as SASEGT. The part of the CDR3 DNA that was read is TGTGCCAGCAGTGAAGCGGGGGGGACCAGCACAGATACG. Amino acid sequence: CASSEAGGTSTDT. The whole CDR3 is CASSEAGGTSTDTQYF.

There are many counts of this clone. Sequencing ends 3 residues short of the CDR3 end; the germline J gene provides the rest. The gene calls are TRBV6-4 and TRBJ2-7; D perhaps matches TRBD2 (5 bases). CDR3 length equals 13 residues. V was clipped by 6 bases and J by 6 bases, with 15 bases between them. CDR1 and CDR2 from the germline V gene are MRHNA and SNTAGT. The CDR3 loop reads CASSLNREGEQYF. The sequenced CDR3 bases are TGTGCCAGCAGCCTAAACCGCGAGGGCGAG.